Reported below is one TCR beta chain. Its antigen is not yet known. No base quality information exists; no much larger clone differs at one position. The data were obtained in a study of blood T cell repertoires in COVID-19 (dated by TCRdb to 2020 to 2021). In terms of the full investigation: Samples from collaborators originated in the United States, Italy and Spain and spanned both the acute and convalescent phases of COVID-19. The material from the prospective study consisted of cDNA or gDNA derived from T cells, B-cell-depleted T cells, or PBMCs. The dataset comprised deeply sampled blood TCRbeta repertoires from subjects exposed to, actively infected with, or recovered from COVID-19. A freely available public database, intended as a resource for researchers studying the immune response to SARS-CoV-2, is where the repertoires were released. Samples were obtained from the ongoing ImmuneRACE study (first 160 participants) and from some 1,200 subjects provided by 6 global collaborators. Sample metadata almost always included a de-identified subject ID, COVID-19 status, age in years and sex. Where available, HLA class I and class II types were taken from metadata supplied by the sample provider and were not determined by assay-based typing. Study-wide conclusions, independent of this receptor: How much clinical and demographic metadata was included differed by source and by participant, and the metadata was provided uncurated.

From the cysteine through the phenylalanine, the CDR3 covers 14 amino acids. The only DNA kept is the CDR3, 42 bases in frame from the first base. The V end gives up 8 bases and the J end 2 bases, leaving 1 base in the junction not matched to a gene. Sequences MDHEN (CDR1) and SYDVKM (CDR2) are obtained from the germline V gene. TCRbeta CDR3 regions were amplified from genomic DNA by means of the immunoSEQ Assay, a bias-controlled multiplex PCR. On the study's bioinformatics: Nucleated cell counts per sample were estimated from amplification of reference gene primers within the assay. To quantify the absolute abundance of each unique TCRbeta CDR3 rearrangement, sequence reads were collapsed and filtered. Productive Simpson clonality was computed per sample as the square root of Simpson's diversity index over productive rearrangements. TCRdb limited this immuneACCESS table to in-frame rearrangements with V and J called. A share of clones is missing; checked studies link under half to unresolved V genes, and the rest is unexplained. V and J calls and clone size are those listed in that table; D and trimming were worked out from the DNA. This sample holds under 200,000 clones; roughly 80% were observed only once. The ten largest clones represent approximately 14% of the sample.

One collaborating source in Seattle enrolled patients during active infection and followed them longitudinally through the course of disease. Whole blood was collected in K2EDTA tubes by collaborating institutions according to the institutions' own protocols. Collaborator samples were shipped for TCRbeta analysis as frozen whole blood, isolated PBMCs, or DNA extracted from either sample type. The sequenced sample was peripheral blood. The sequence joins TRBV28 to TRBJ2-5, with TRBD2 matching 14 junction bases. The source of this sequence is a woman aged 70 to 79 with COVID-19, enrolled during active disease. The DNA sequence reads TGTGCCAGCGGGACTAGCGGGGGACAAGAGACCCAGTACTTC. The translation is CASGTSGGQETQYF.